Following are 10 T cell receptor beta chains from one sample sequenced in a study of cytomegalovirus exposure and HLA in healthy donors. It was with 60 Vbeta and 13 Jbeta primers that the PCR ran. Sequenced by immunoSEQ multiplex PCR; TCRdb stores in-frame clones only, minus some. This sample has hundreds of thousands of clones, with around 80% found just once. Sequences were obtained from PBMCs. These receptors all stem from a woman between 40 and 50 years old in good health and CMV-seronegative.

The chain combines TRBV7-3 with TRBJ2-3, with D perhaps TRBD2 (6 bases). This CDR3 comprises 14 residues. Germline values: CDR1 SGHTA, CDR2 FQGTGA. Trimming shortened V by 5 bases and J by 6 bases, and 15 bases separated the two germline ends. This chain's CDR3 is CASSPGASVDTQYF. CDR3 in DNA: TGTGCCAGCAGCCCCGGGGCTAGCGTTGATACGCAGTATTTT.

This sequence joins TRBV30 and TRBJ2-2; D is possibly TRBD2 (5 bases). The CDR3 consists of 14 residues. With 2 bases removed from V and 8 bases from J, the gap between germline ends came to 15 bases. Germline V CDR1 and CDR2: GTSNPN, SVGIG (reference sequence). CDR3 amino acids: CAWSSPPRGGELFF. In nucleotides, the CDR3 is TGTGCCTGGAGTTCGCCACCTCGAGGGGGGGAGCTGTTTTTT.

The CDR3 coding sequence is TGTGCCAGCAGTCCCAGGGTAAGCTCCTACGAGCAGTACTTC. It codes for CASSPRVSSYEQYF. This chain joins TRBV6-5 and TRBJ2-5; tentatively, D is TRBD1 (5 bases). The J call may be in error: the DNA end matches TRBJ2-7 better. Germline V lookup: CDR1 MNHEY, CDR2 SVGAGI. The CDR3 has 14 residues.

This chain links TRBV18 with TRBJ1-1, with TRBD1 matching 7 bases. Germline loops: CDR1 KGHSH, CDR2 LQKENI. This CDR3 is built from 16 residues. V gave up 3 bases and J gave up 4 bases; unmatched junction bases: 11. The CDR3 region is CASSPGTGEGRTEAFF. The CDR3 nucleotides read TGTGCCAGCTCACCGGGTACAGGGGAAGGCCGCACTGAAGCTTTCTTT.

The chain couples TRBV4-1 to TRBJ2-7; possible D gene TRBD1, 7 bases. Germline V lookup: CDR1 MGHRA, CDR2 YSYEKL. Trimming took off 0 bases at V and 4 bases at J, with 13 bases between the two ends. This CDR3 contains 15 residues. CDR3 DNA: TGCGCCAGCAGCCAAGATGTGACAGGGACTTACGAGCAGTACTTC. Encoded protein: CASSQDVTGTYEQYF.

The chain combines TRBV15 with TRBJ2-3; D is perhaps TRBD2 (7 bases). This CDR3 spans 14 amino acids. Trimming left V 3 bases short and J 4 bases short, with 11 bases between. The germline CDR1 and CDR2 sequences are LNHNV and YYDKDF (reference sequence). For the CDR3, the DNA is TGTGCCACCAGCAGCGGGGGGCCCGCAGATACGCAGTATTTT. It specifies CATSSGGPADTQYF.

V is TRBV4-2 and J is TRBJ1-1, with D uncertain. The CDR3 sequence is 13 residues long. Germline V lookup: CDR1 LGHNA, CDR2 YNFKEQ. With 0 bases removed from V and 9 bases from J, the gap between germline ends came to 11 bases. This CDR3 is CASSQDGLGKAFF. Written as DNA, the CDR3 is TGTGCCAGCAGCCAAGACGGCCTCGGGAAAGCTTTCTTT.

The chain employs TRBV10-2 and TRBJ2-5; 9 bases fit TRBD2. Losses at the gene ends were 8 bases for V and 5 bases for J; bases not matched to a gene: 6. This CDR3 is built from 13 residues. Per germline, CDR1 WSHSY and CDR2 SAAADI. CDR3 residues: CASWRGGTETQYF. The CDR3 DNA reads TGCGCCAGCTGGCGGGGGGGCACTGAGACCCAGTACTTC.

J is TRBJ2-3 and V is TRBV5-1, with 8 bases matching TRBD2. The germline V gene has CDR1 SGHRS and CDR2 YFSETQ. This CDR3 has 14 amino acids. V was pared by 5 bases and J by 5 bases, with 7 bases of the junction left unmatched. The CDR3 here is CASSPSGTRDTQYF. The CDR3 DNA follows: TGCGCCAGCAGTCCGAGTGGGACTAGAGATACGCAGTATTTT.

J is TRBJ1-4 and V is TRBV28; 8 nucleotides align to TRBD1. The V and J ends lost 3 bases and 8 bases, in that order; junction bases with no gene match: 5. The CDR3 extends over 14 amino acids. Germline lookup yields CDR1 MDHEN and CDR2 SYDVKM. CDR3: CASSFPTGGEKLFF. The CDR3 DNA reads as TGTGCCAGCAGTTTTCCCACAGGGGGAGAAAAACTGTTTTTT.